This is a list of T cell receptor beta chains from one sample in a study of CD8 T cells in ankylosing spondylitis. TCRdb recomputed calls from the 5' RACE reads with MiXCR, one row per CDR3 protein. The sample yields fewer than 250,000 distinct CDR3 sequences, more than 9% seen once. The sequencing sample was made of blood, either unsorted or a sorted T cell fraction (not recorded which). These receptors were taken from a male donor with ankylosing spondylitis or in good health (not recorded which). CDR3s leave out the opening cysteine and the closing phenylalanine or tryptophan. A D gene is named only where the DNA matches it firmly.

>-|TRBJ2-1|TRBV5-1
ASSRDTVGRDEQF
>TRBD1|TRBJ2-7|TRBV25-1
ASSEWDRSSYEQY
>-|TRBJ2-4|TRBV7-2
ASSYRDFANIQY
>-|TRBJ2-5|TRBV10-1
ASSESWSQETQY
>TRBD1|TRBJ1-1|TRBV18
ASSPQPPDRANTEAF
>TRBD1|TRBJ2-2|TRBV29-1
SVEGQLNTGELF
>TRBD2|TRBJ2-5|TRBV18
ASSPGLAGGQETQY
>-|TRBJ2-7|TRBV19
SSSIGETDGMKY
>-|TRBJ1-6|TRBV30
AWSVPTGFGSPLH
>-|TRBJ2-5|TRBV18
ASSPRQGRVETQY
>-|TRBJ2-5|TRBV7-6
ASSSQATGPYQETQY
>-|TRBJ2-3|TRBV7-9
ASSLMAGEDTQY
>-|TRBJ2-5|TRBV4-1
ASSPYWTDQETQY
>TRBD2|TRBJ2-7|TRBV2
ASSRGLGEQY
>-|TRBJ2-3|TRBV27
ASSLSWTWTSTDTQY
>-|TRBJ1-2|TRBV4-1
ASSQEANNNYGYT
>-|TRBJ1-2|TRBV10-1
ASSPNTGLVGNYGYT
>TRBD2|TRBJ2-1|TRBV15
ATSRTSGAGYNEQF
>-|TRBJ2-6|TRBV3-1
ASSQPGNVLT
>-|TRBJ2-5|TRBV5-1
ASSPTEGRVAGETQY
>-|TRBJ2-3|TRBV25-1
ASSEFRTLETDTQY
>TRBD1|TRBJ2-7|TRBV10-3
AISDPGTGSYEQY
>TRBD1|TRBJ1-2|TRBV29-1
SVGDRAYGYT
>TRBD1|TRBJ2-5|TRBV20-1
SAPGTAQGTQY
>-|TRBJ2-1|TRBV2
ASSLDAAYNEQF
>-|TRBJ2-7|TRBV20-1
SARALGGGHSYEQY
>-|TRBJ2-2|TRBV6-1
ASSRESGTTGELF